One sample yielded the 3 T cell receptor beta chains listed below, sequenced in a study of T cell responses to AZD1222 COVID-19 vaccine. The protocol was immunoSEQ multiplex PCR, while the TCRdb copy is restricted to in-frame clones and leaves out a portion. Of over 50,000 clones in the sample, 80% to 90% were seen once. This material consisted of peripheral blood, taken on day 0 of AZD1222 vaccination. These receptors were collected from an adult in good health.

Here the CDR3 reads CASSLLHRAGRNEKLFF. The CDR3 nucleotides are TGTGCCAGCAGCTTGCTACACAGGGCAGGAAGAAATGAAAAACTGTTTTTT. The chain carries TRBV13 and TRBJ1-4; D might be TRBD1 (6 bases). The CDR3 has 17 residues. Germline V gene sequence: CDR1 PRHDT, CDR2 FYEKMQ (reference sequence). V dropped 3 bases and J dropped 5 bases, with 19 bases sitting between them.

The J gene is TRBJ2-1, the V gene TRBV25-1; 10 bases line up with TRBD2. The CDR3 sequence is 16 residues long. With 8 bases clipped from V and 16 bases from J, the junction kept 23 bases outside the gene matches. CDR1 and CDR2 from the germline V gene are MGHDK and SYGVNS. DNA for the CDR3: TGTGCCAGCGGGGAAGGAAGACTAGCGGGTCAATTTTCGAGATTCTTC. Translating gives CASGEGRLAGQFSRFF.

The chain couples TRBV5-6 to TRBJ1-2; tentative D call: TRBD1 (5 bases). Trimming pared 4 bases from V and 3 bases from J, leaving 13 bases between. This CDR3 has 14 residues. From germline, CDR1 is SGHDT and CDR2 YYEEEE. CDR3 DNA sequence: TGTGCCAGCAGCCGACAGCCGAATTACTATGGCTACACCTTC. Translated, it gives CASSRQPNYYGYTF.